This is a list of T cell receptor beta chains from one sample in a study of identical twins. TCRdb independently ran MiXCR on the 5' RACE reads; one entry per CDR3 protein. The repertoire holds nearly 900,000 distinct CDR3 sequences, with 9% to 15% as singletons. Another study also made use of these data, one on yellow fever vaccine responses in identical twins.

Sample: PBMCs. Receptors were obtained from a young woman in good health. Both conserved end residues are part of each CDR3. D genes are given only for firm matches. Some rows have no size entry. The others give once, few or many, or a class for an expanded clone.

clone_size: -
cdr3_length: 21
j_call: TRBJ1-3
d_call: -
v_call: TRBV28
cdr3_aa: CASSLSSSPDRSRSSGNTIYF
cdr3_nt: TGTGCCAGCAGTTTAAGTTCGAGCCCGGATAGGTCCCGGAGCTCTGGAAACACCATATATTTT

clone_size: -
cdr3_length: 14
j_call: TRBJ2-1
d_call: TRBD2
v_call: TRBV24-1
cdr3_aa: CATSGSGIGNEQFF
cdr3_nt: TGTGCCACCAGTGGCAGCGGGATTGGCAATGAGCAGTTCTTC

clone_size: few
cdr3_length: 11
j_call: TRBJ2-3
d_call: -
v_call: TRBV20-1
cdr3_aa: CSLRVTDTQYF
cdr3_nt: TGCAGTTTGCGGGTGACAGATACGCAGTATTTT

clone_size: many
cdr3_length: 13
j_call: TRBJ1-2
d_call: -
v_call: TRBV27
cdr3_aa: CASSFSMGYGYTF
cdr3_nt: TGTGCCAGCAGTTTTTCGATGGGGTATGGCTACACCTTC

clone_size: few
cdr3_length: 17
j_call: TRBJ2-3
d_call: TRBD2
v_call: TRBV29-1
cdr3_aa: CSVVLTSGGAWADTQYF
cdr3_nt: TGCAGCGTTGTCCTGACTAGCGGGGGGGCCTGGGCAGATACGCAGTATTTT

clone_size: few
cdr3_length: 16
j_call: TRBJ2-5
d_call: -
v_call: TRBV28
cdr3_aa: CASSLAKRGSQETQYF
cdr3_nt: TGTGCCAGCAGTTTAGCCAAACGGGGGAGCCAAGAGACCCAGTACTTC

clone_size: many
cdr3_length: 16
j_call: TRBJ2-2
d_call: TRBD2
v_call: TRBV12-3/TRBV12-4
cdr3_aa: CASSLVNGRVAGELFF
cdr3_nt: TGTGCCAGCAGTTTAGTGAACGGGAGGGTGGCCGGGGAGCTGTTTTTT

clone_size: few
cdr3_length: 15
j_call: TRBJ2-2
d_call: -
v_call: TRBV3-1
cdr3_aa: CASGEQGRGTGELFF
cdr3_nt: TGTGCCAGCGGGGAACAGGGAAGGGGGACCGGGGAGCTGTTTTTT

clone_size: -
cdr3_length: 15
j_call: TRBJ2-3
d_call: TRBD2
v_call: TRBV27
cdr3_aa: CASRWTSGGAMGQYF
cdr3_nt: TGTGCCAGCAGGTGGACTAGCGGGGGTGCGATGGGGCAGTATTTT

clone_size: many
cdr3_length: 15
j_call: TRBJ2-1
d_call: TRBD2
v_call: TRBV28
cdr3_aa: CASRGPWTSSDEQFF
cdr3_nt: TGTGCCAGCAGGGGACCTTGGACTAGCAGCGATGAGCAGTTCTTC

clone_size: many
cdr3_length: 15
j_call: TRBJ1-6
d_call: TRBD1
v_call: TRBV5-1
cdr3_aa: CASSLGAGGYSPLHF
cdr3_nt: TGCGCCAGCAGCTTGGGAGCAGGGGGATATTCACCCCTCCACTTT

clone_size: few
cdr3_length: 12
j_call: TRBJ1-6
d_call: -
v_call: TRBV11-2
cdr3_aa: CASSLAPSPLHF
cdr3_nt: TGTGCCAGCAGCTTAGCCCCTTCACCCCTCCACTTT

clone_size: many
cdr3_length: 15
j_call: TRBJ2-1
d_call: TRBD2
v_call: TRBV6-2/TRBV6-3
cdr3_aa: CASSFGTSGGNEQFF
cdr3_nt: TGTGCCAGCAGTTTTGGGACTAGCGGGGGGAATGAGCAGTTCTTC

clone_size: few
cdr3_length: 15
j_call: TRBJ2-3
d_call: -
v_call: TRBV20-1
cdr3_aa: CSGNGGSSSTDTQYF
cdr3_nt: TGCAGTGGGAATGGCGGATCCTCTAGCACAGATACGCAGTATTTT

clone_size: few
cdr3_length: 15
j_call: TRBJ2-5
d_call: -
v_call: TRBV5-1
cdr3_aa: CASSLADLVQETQYF
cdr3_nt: TGCGCCAGCAGCTTGGCCGACCTAGTCCAAGAGACCCAGTACTTC

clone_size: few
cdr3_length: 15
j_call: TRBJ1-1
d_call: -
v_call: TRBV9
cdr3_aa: CASSVLTDMNTEAFF
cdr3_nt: TGTGCCAGCAGCGTATTGACGGACATGAACACTGAAGCTTTCTTT

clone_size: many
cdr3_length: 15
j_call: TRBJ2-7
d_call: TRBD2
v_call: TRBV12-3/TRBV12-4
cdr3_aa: CASRAGGSPSYEQYF
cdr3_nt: TGTGCCAGTAGGGCGGGAGGGTCCCCCTCCTACGAGCAGTACTTC

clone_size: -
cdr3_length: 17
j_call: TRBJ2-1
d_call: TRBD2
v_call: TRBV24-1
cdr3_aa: CATSDLKRGTSATEQFF
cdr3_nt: TGTGCCACCAGTGATTTGAAGCGCGGGACTAGCGCGACTGAGCAGTTCTTC

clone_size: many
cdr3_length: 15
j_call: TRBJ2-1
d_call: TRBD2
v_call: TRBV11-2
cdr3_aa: CASSLDPSGYNEQFF
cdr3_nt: TGTGCCAGCAGCTTAGATCCTAGCGGATACAATGAGCAGTTCTTC

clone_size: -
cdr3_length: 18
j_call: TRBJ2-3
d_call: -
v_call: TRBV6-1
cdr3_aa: CASSERGGILMVSDTQYF
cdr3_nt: TGTGCCAGCAGTGAACGGGGCGGGATTTTAATGGTTTCAGATACGCAGTATTTT

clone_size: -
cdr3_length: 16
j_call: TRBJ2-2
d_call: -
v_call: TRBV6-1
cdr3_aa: CASSEGLPPYTGELFF
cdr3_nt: TGTGCCAGCAGTGAGGGTCTCCCGCCCTACACCGGGGAGCTGTTTTTT

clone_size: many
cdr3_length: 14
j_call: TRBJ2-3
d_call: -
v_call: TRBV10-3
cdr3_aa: CASQMNGNTDTQYF
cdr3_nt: TGTGCCTCCCAGATGAACGGAAACACAGATACGCAGTATTTT

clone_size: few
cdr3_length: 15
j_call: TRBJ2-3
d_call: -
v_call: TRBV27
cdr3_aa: CASSYDPRGLDTQYF
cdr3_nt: TGTGCCAGCAGCTATGACCCCCGCGGTTTGGATACGCAGTATTTT

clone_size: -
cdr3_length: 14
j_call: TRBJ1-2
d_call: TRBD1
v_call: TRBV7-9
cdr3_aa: CASSLSGQGEGYTF
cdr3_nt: TGTGCCAGCAGCTTATCCGGACAGGGGGAAGGCTACACCTTC

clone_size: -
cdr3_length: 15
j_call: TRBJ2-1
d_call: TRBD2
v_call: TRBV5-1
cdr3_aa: CASSILAGPTGEQFF
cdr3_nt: TGCGCCAGCAGCATTCTAGCGGGGCCCACCGGTGAGCAGTTCTTC

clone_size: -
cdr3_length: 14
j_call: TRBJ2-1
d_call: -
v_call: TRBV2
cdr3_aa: CASSDLGSYNEQFF
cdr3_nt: TGTGCCAGCAGTGACTTAGGGTCCTACAATGAGCAGTTCTTC

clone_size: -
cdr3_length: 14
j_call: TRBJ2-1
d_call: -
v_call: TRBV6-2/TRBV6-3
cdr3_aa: CASSYTAGVNEQFF
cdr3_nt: TGTGCCAGCAGTTACACTGCAGGGGTCAATGAGCAGTTCTTC

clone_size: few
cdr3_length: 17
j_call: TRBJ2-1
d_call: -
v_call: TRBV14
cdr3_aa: CASSLRRPGQSYNEQFF
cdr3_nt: TGTGCCAGCAGCTTACGCCGCCCGGGACAATCCTACAATGAGCAGTTCTTC

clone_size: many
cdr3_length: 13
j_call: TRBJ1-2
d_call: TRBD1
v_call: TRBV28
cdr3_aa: CASTPLDRGAWTF
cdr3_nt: TGTGCCAGCACTCCCCTGGACAGGGGCGCTTGGACCTTC

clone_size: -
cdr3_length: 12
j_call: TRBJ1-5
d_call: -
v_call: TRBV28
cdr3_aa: CASSTGTQPQHF
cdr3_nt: TGTGCCAGCAGCACAGGGACTCAGCCCCAGCATTTT

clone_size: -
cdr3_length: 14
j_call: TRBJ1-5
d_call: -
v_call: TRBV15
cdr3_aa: CATSATGSNQPQHF
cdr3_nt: TGTGCCACCAGCGCAACGGGGTCAAATCAGCCCCAGCATTTT

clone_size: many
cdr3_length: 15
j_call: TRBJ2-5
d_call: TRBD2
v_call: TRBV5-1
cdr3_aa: CASSLVSGSQETQYF
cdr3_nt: TGCGCCAGCAGCTTGGTTAGCGGGAGTCAAGAGACCCAGTACTTC

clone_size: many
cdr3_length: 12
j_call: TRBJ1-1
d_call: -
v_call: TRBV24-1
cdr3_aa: CATRIQNTEAFF
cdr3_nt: TGTGCCACCAGAATCCAGAACACTGAAGCTTTCTTT

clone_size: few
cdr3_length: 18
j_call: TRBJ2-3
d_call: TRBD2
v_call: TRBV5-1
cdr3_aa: CASSARPTSGGFADTQYF
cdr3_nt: TGCGCCAGCAGCGCCAGGCCTACTAGCGGGGGTTTCGCAGATACGCAGTATTTT

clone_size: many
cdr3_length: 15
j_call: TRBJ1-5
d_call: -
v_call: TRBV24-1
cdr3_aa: CATSLGGAGNQPQHF
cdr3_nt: TGTGCCACCAGCCTGGGGGGGGCTGGCAATCAGCCCCAGCATTTT

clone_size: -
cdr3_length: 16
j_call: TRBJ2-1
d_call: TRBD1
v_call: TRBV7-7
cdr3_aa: CASSRGGQGLYNEQFF
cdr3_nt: TGTGCCAGCAGCCGTGGGGGACAGGGTTTATACAATGAGCAGTTCTTC

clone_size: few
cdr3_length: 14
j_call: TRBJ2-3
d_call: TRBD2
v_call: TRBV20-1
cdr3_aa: CSASLAGATDTQYF
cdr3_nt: TGCAGTGCTAGTCTAGCGGGTGCCACAGATACGCAGTATTTT

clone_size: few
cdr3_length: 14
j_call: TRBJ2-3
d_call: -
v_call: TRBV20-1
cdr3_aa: CSAPEGFLTDTQYF
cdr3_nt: TGCAGTGCTCCTGAGGGGTTCCTCACAGATACGCAGTATTTT

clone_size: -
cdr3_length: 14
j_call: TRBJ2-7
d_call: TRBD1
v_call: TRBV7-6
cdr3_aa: CASSPWDSAYEQYF
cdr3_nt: TGTGCCAGCAGCCCATGGGACAGTGCCTACGAGCAGTACTTC

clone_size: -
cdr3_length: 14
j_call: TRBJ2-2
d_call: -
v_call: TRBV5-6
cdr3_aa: CASCVGLLCWELLF
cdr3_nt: TGTGCCAGCTGCGTCGGGCTGCTCTGCTGGGAGCTGCTTTTT

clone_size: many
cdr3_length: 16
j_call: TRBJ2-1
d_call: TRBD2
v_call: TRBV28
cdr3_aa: CASSGLAGGSYNEQFF
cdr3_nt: TGTGCCAGCAGCGGACTAGCGGGGGGCTCCTACAATGAGCAGTTCTTC

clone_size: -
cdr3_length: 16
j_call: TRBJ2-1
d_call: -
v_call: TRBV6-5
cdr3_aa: CASSYDRRSSYNEQFF
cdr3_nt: TGTGCCAGCAGTTACGACAGGCGTAGCTCCTACAATGAGCAGTTCTTC

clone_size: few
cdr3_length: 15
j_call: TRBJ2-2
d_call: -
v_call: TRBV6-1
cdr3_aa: CASSSSGAGDGELFF
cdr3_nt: TGTGCCAGCAGCTCCAGCGGAGCCGGGGACGGGGAGCTGTTTTTT

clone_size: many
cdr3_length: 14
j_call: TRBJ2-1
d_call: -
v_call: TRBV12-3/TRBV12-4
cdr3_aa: CASTPTGPHNEQFF
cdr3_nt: TGTGCCAGCACCCCTACGGGACCCCACAATGAGCAGTTCTTC

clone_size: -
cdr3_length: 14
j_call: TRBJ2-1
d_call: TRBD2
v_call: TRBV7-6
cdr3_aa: CASRWERGDNEQFF
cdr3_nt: TGTGCCAGCAGGTGGGAGCGGGGGGACAATGAGCAGTTCTTC

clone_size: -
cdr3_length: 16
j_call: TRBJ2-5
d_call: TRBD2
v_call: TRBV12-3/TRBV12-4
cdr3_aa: CASRSAGTSEKETQYF
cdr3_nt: TGTGCCAGCAGGAGTGCCGGGACTAGCGAAAAAGAGACCCAGTACTTC

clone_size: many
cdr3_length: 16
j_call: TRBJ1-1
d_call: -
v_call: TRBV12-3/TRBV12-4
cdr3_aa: CASSPSRGWVGAEAFF
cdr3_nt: TGTGCCAGCAGTCCAAGTCGGGGGTGGGTGGGGGCTGAAGCTTTCTTT

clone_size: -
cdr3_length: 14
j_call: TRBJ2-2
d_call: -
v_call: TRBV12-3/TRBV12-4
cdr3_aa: CASPKEGNTGELFF
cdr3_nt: TGTGCCAGCCCTAAGGAGGGGAACACCGGGGAGCTGTTTTTT

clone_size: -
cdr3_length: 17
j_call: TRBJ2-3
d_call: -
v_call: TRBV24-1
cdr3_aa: CATSDLPHKSSTDTQYF
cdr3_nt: TGTGCCACCAGTGATTTGCCCCACAAATCTAGCACAGATACGCAGTATTTT

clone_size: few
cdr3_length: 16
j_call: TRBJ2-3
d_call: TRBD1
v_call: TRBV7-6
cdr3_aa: CASSLGPHQGVATQYF
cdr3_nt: TGTGCCAGCAGCTTAGGGCCTCATCAGGGGGTCGCTACGCAGTATTTT

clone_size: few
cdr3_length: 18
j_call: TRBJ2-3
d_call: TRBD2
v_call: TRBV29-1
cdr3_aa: CSDAGLAGGPPFTDTQYF
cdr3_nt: TGCAGCGACGCCGGACTAGCGGGGGGGCCCCCATTCACAGATACGCAGTATTTT

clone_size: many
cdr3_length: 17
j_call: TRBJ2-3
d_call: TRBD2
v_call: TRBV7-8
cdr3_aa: CASSRREAGDRTDTQYF
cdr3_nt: TGTGCCAGCAGCCGCCGTGAAGCGGGGGATAGAACAGATACGCAGTATTTT

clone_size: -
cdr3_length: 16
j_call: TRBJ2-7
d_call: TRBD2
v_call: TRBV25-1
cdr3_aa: CASSELGGGASYEQYF
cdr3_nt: TGTGCCAGCAGTGAATTGGGCGGGGGGGCCTCCTACGAGCAGTACTTC

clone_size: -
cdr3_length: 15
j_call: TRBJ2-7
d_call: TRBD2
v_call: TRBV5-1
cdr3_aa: CASSDGSGIGWEQYF
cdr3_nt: TGCGCCAGCAGCGACGGTAGCGGGATTGGATGGGAGCAGTACTTC

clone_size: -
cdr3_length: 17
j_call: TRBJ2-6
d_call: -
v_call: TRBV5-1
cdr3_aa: CASSLYGETSGANVLTF
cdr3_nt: TGCGCCAGCAGCTTGTATGGGGAAACAAGTGGGGCCAACGTCCTGACTTTC

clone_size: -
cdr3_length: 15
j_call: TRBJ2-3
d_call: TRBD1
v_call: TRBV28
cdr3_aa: CASTRGDRSTDTQYF
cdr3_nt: TGTGCCAGCACCCGAGGGGACAGGAGCACAGATACGCAGTATTTT

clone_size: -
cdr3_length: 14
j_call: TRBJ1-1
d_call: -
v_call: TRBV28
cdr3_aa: CASSLRGAVTEAFF
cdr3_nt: TGTGCCAGCAGTTTAAGGGGCGCGGTTACTGAAGCTTTCTTT

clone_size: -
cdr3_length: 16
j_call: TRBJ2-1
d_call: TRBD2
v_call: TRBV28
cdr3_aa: CASSRTTSGYYNEQFF
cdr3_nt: TGTGCCAGCAGTCGTACCACTAGCGGGTACTACAATGAGCAGTTCTTC

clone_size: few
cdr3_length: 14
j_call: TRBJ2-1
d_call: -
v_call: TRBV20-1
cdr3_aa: CSARGGTAPGEQFF
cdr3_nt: TGCAGTGCTAGAGGAGGGACCGCCCCGGGTGAGCAGTTCTTC